This TCR beta chain was sequenced for a study of T cell responses to AZD1222 COVID-19 vaccine (TCRdb year 2021). Describing the broader study: A total of just over 230 trial participants underwent TCR sequencing, of whom 200 to 220 received two doses of AZD1222 and 26 received two doses of the MenACWY control vaccine. Trial participants were enrolled by age into 18-55, 56-69 and 70-plus year subgroups, with approximately 160, 26 and 62 TCR-sequenced participants respectively. Overall study results and their limits: Most participants were white British and females outnumbered males, and the authors suggested that clonal diversity may have been underestimated. Vaccine-associated CD4 TCRs spanned the whole spike protein, with dominant responses in regions 160-218 and 743-854. After two AZD1222 doses, both the breadth and the depth of spike-specific TCRs were significantly higher than at day 0 and than in MenACWY recipients. Conclusions about previously exposed vaccinees are limited because only five or six AZD1222 recipients were SARS-CoV-2 seropositive at baseline. Because no samples from the day 14 peak response were available, repertoires could be characterized only after the peak T cell response. In the small 56-69-year group, the increase in depth fell short of significance, most likely because of low power. Reportedly, almost half of the unique spike-specific TCRs recognized epitopes lying outside the regions that are mutated in the B.1.351 and B.1.1.7 variants.

In the case of this clone: This clone's antigen is unknown. Base qualities are not recorded, but no much larger clone differs from it by a single base.

The CDR3 regions of human TCRbeta chains were analyzed by immunosequencing. Per the authors' processing: TCRs in the repertoires were compared against a reference library of SARS-CoV-2-specific TCRs that had been generated with the MIRA antigen-specificity platform. Breadth meant the fraction of unique TCRs that were SARS-CoV-2-associated, whereas depth meant the fraction of total T cells that were SARS-CoV-2-associated. Using the MIRA data, each spike-specific TCR was assigned both to the spike region to which the TCR was reactive and to a CD4 or CD8 class. Log10-transformed breadth and depth values were compared by one-way ANOVA with Sidak's multiple comparisons tests. TCRdb took this table from immuneACCESS and kept in-frame rearrangements with V and J called. Such tables lack part of the clones; where checked against another copy, unresolved V genes explain under half of the gap, and the rest is unexplained. From that table come the V and J calls and clone size; the DNA was used to work out D and trimming. This sample has about 160,000 clones in its table, and about 90% of those were observed once. 0.9% to 1.2% of the sample lies in the top ten.

The CDR3, cysteine through phenylalanine, is 15 amino acids long. Only the CDR3 DNA stays, 45 bases, in frame from base 1. The germline V gene supplies CDR1 ENHRY and CDR2 SYGVKD. From V the trimming removes 3 bases and from J it removes 5 bases, while the gene matches leave 6 bases of the junction unaccounted for. Explained via the paper, the time point label denotes: about 28 days (+/-7) after the second vaccine dose. AZD1222 recipients whose second dose came at about 4 weeks and those whose second dose came at about 12 weeks were combined into one group, since spike-specific TCR depth and breadth did not differ between the two schedules. Vaccinee samples were obtained from the UK trials COV001 and COV002, which included a single-blind randomized controlled phase 2/3 trial of AZD1222 (ChAdOx1 nCoV-19) in healthy adults. For TCRbeta chain sequencing, PBMC samples were collected from trial participants at day 0 and at day 28 after the second dose.

The material was peripheral blood, obtained 28 days after the second AZD1222 dose. The origin of this receptor is an adult who received the AZD1222 COVID-19 vaccine. The chain is made from TRBV10-3 and TRBJ2-3, with 9 bases aligning to TRBD1. The DNA reads TGTGCCATCAGTGATCCCGGGACAGGGAGAGATACGCAGTATTTT. Its product reads: CAISDPGTGRDTQYF.